This TCR beta chain was recorded in a study of CD8+CD57+ T cells in acquired aplastic anemia. Germline values: CDR1 DFQATT, CDR2 SNEGSKA (reference sequence). The CDR3 length is 13 residues. Trimming removed 0 bases from V and 3 bases from J, with 7 bases in between. Genomic DNA was employed as the template in profiling TCR beta VDJ and CDR3. One entry per CDR3 protein results from TCRdb running MiXCR on the reads. The sample shows about 190,000 distinct CDR3 sequences, approximately 49% of them seen only once. This chain joins TRBV20-1 and TRBJ2-3, with D uncertain. This TCR came from a human donor in good health, serving as a control. The specimen sequenced was sorted CD4+, CD8+, or CD8+CD57+ T cells (not recorded which) from PBMCs. CDR3 DNA sequence: TGCAGTGCTAGAGATCCTAGTACAGATACGCAGTATTTT. Protein product: CSARDPSTDTQYF.